This T cell receptor (beta chain) came from a study of T cell changes during pregnancy in multiple sclerosis. CDR1 SGHNT and CDR2 YYREEE come from the germline V gene (reference sequence). There are 15 residues in the CDR3. Trimming removed 4 bases from V and 4 bases from J, with 15 bases in between. Clones were sequenced by immunoSEQ multiplex PCR, and TCRdb holds only the in-frame ones, with some missing. The table lists tens of thousands of clones, over 85% of them singletons. Source: CD4+ T cells from peripheral blood mononuclear cells, taken after pregnancy. This TCR came from a female donor with multiple sclerosis, enrolled in a pregnancy study. The genes are TRBV5-4 and TRBJ2-1; no clear D. CDR3 sequence: CASSLRTIFYNEQFF. The CDR3 region has the DNA TGTGCCAGCAGCCTGAGAACTATATTTTACAATGAGCAGTTCTTC.